The 10 T cell receptor beta chains given below trace back to one sample, sequenced in a study of cytomegalovirus exposure and HLA in healthy donors. In the PCR, 60 Vbeta and 13 Jbeta primers were used. Repertoires were generated with immunoSEQ multiplex PCR, while TCRdb's copy carries only in-frame clones and drops some. This table holds approximately 110,000 clones, around 81% found once. The sample consisted of PBMCs. The receptors originated from a woman aged 25 to 45 in good health and CMV-seronegative.

The chain carries TRBV29-1 and TRBJ2-2; tentative D call: TRBD1 (6 bases). V was pared by 6 bases and J by 1 base, with 9 bases between. This CDR3 comprises 13 residues. Germline loops: CDR1 SQVTM, CDR2 ANQGSEA. In nucleotides, the CDR3 is TGCAGCGTGGGACAATTGAACACCGGGGAGCTGTTTTTT. Translating gives CSVGQLNTGELFF.

The V call is TRBV29-1, the J call TRBJ2-3, with D tentatively TRBD2 (5 bases). This CDR3 has 14 amino acids. V was cut by 4 bases and J by 0 bases, with 11 bases left in between. Germline-derived CDR1 and CDR2 are SQVTM and ANQGSEA. This CDR3 is CSVGWTGSTDTQYF. The CDR3 DNA reads TGCAGCGTTGGTTGGACGGGGAGCACAGATACGCAGTATTTT.

This clone was counted between two and nine times. This rearrangement joins TRBV5-1 to TRBJ2-5; the D is unclear. Trimming left V 4 bases short and J 5 bases short, with 18 bases between. The CDR3 is 15 amino acids. From germline, CDR1 is SGHRS and CDR2 YFSETQ. CDR3 region: CASSTGPAVSETQYF. DNA of the CDR3: TGCGCCAGCAGCACCGGTCCGGCGGTTTCGGAGACCCAGTACTTC.

The rearrangement links TRBV6-5 to TRBJ2-7; 9 positions agree with TRBD1. J was trimmed by 4 bases and V by 10 bases; bases with no gene match: 8. The CDR3 is 13 residues long. The germline CDR1 and CDR2 sequences are MNHEY and SVGAGI. CDR3: CATTGGDGYEQYF. CDR3 in DNA: TGTGCCACCACAGGGGGCGACGGGTACGAGCAGTACTTC.

The chain is built from TRBV29-1 and TRBJ1-1; 8 bases are shared with TRBD1. Germline V gives CDR1 SQVTM, CDR2 ANQGSEA. The CDR3 runs to 14 residues. The junction had 5 bases not matched to a gene; V was cut back by 3 bases and J by 2 bases. CDR3 in DNA: TGCAGCGTTGATTCAGGGGGCCTTAACACTGAAGCTTTCTTT. Translating it yields CSVDSGGLNTEAFF.

V gene TRBV5-4 combines with J gene TRBJ2-2; D perhaps matches TRBD2 (5 bases). Looked up from germline, CDR1 is SGHNT and CDR2 is YYREEE (reference sequence). Trimming pared 1 base from V and 2 bases from J, leaving 12 bases between. The CDR3 spans 16 residues. The CDR3 bases are TGTGCCAGCAGCTTGTGGACGGGATTAAACACCGGGGAGCTGTTTTTT. It encodes CASSLWTGLNTGELFF.

The chain couples TRBV5-1 to TRBJ2-4; D might be TRBD1 (5 bases). V was trimmed by 2 bases and J by 11 bases, leaving 17 bases between them. This CDR3 contains 14 residues. Looked up from germline, CDR1 is SGHRS and CDR2 is YFSETQ. Here the CDR3 DNA reads TGCGCCAGCAGCTTTAATCTAGACAGCCCTGTTCAGTACTTC. Its protein product is CASSFNLDSPVQYF. Complete variable domain (other parts from reference TRBV5-1 and TRBJ2-4): KAGVTQTPRYLIKTRGQQVTLSCSPISGHRSVSWYQQTPGQGLQFLFEYFSETQRNKGNFPGRFSGRQFSNSRSEMNVSTLELGDSALYLCASSFNLDSPVQYFGAGTRLSVL.

On this clone: The junction shows a germline mismatch at one end, possibly a read error. The genes are TRBV4-2 and TRBJ2-7, with 8 bases aligning to TRBD2. This CDR3 is built from 17 residues. CDR1 and CDR2 from the germline V gene are LGHNA and YNFKEQ. The CDR3 sequence is CAGSQDQREKGYYEQYF. The DNA of the CDR3 is TGTGCCGGCAGCCAAGATCAGCGGGAGAAGGGATACTACGAGCAGTACTTC.

V is TRBV18 and J is TRBJ2-5, with D perhaps matching TRBD2 (6 bases). The DNA end is more similar to TRBJ2-7, so the J call may be wrong. CDR3 length equals 14 residues. Germline-derived CDR1 and CDR2 are KGHSH and LQKENI. The chain's CDR3 is CASSRGDGAYEQYF. CDR3 in DNA: TGTGCCAGCTCACGGGGGGACGGGGCCTACGAGCAGTACTTC.

J is TRBJ2-1 and V is TRBV25-1; 7 bases fit TRBD2. Germline CDR1 and CDR2: MGHDK and SYGVNS. The CDR3 runs to 18 residues. V lost 2 bases and J lost 2; bases outside the gene matches: 12. The CDR3 spells CASSEGSKSREAYNEQFF. CDR3 DNA: TGTGCCAGCAGTGAAGGCTCGAAGTCCCGGGAGGCCTACAATGAGCAGTTCTTC.